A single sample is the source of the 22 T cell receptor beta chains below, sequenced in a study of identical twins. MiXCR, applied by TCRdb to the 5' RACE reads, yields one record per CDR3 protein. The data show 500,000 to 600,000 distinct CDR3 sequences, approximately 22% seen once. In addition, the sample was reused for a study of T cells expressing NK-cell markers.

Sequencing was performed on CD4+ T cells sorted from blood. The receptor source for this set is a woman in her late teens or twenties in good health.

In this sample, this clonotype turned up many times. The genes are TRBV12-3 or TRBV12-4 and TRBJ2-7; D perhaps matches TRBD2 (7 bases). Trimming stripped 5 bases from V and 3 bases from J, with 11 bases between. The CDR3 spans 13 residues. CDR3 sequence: CASSQGRVYEQYF. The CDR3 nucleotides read TGTGCCAGCAGTCAGGGGAGGGTCTACGAGCAGTACTTC.

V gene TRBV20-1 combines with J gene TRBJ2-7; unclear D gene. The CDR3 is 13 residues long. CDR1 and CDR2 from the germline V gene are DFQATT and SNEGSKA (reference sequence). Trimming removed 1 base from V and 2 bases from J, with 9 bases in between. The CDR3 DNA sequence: TGCAGTGCTAGAGGACCCGTAACCTACGAGCAGTACTTC. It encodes CSARGPVTYEQYF.

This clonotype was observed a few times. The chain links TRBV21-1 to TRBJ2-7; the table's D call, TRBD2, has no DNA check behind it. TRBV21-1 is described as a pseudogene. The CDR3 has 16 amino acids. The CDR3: CASRSLADIEVGEQYF. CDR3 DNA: TGTGCCAGCAGGTCGCTAGCGGATATTGAGGTCGGCGAGCAGTACTTC.

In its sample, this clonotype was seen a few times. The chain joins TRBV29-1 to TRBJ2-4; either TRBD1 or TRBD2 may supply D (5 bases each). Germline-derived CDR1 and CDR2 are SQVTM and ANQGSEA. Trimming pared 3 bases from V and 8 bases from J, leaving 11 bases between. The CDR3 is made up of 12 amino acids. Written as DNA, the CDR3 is TGCAGCGTTGATTGGGGGTCGGACATTCAGTACTTC. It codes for CSVDWGSDIQYF.

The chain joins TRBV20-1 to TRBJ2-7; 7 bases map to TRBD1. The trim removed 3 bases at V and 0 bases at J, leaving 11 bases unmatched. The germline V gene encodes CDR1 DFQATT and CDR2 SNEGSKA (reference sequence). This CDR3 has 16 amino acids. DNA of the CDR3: TGCAGTGCTAGCCCTCAGACAGGGTTATCCTCCTACGAGCAGTACTTC. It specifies CSASPQTGLSSYEQYF.

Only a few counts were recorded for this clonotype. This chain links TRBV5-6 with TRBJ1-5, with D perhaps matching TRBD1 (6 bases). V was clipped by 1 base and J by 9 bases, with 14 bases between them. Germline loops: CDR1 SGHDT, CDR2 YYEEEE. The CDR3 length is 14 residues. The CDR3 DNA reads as TGTGCCAGCAGCTTGTTAACAGGGAGTGGGCCCCAGCATTTT. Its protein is CASSLLTGSGPQHF.

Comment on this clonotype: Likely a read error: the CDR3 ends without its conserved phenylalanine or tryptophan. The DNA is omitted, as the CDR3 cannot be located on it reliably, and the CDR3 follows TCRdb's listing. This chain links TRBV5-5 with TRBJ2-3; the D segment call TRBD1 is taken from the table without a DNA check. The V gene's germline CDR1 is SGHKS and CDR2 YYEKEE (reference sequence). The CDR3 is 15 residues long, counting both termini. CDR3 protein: CASSSSPRVTDTQYH.

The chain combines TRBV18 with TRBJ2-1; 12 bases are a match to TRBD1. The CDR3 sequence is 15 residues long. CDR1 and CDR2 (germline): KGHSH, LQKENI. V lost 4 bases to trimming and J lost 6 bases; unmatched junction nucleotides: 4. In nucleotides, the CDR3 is TGTGCCAGCTCACTGGGACAGGGGGCTGGCAATGAGCAGTTCTTC. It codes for CASSLGQGAGNEQFF.

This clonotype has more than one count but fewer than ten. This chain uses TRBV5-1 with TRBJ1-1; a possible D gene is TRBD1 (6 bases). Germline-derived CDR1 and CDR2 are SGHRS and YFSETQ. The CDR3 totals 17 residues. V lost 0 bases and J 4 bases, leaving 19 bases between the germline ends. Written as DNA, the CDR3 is TGCGCCAGCAGCTTGGTGGGGGGCACAGCAGTGGGCACTGAAGCTTTCTTT. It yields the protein CASSLVGGTAVGTEAFF.

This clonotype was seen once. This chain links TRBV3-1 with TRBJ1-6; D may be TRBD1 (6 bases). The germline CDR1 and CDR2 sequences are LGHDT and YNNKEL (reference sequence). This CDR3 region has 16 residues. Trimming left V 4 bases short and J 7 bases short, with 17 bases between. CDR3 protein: CASSPARDTSNSPLHF. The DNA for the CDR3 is TGTGCCAGCAGCCCGGCAAGGGACACTTCGAATTCACCCCTCCACTTT.

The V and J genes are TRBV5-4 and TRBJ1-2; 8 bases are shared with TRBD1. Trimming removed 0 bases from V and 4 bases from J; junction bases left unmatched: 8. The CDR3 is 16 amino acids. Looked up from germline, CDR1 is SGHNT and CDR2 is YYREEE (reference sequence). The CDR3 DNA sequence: TGTGCCAGCAGCTTGGCAGGGGGCAATACCCTCTATGGCTACACCTTC. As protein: CASSLAGGNTLYGYTF.

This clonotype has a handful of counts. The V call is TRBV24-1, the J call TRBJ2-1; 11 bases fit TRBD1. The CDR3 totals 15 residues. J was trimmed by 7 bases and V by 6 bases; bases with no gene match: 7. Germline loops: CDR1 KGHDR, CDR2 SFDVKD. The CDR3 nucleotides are TGTGCCACCAGTCTGGGACAGGGGGACGTAAATGAGCAGTTCTTC. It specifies CATSLGQGDVNEQFF.

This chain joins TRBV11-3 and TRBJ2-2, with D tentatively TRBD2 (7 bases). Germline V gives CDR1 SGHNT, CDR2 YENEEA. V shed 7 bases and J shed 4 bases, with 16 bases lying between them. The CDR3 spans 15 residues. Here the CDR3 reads CASIKGGDGTGELFF. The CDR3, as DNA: TGTGCCAGCATCAAGGGGGGGGATGGCACCGGGGAGCTGTTTTTT. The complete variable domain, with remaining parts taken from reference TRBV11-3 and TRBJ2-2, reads EAGVVQSPRYKIIEKKQPVAFWCNPISGHNTLYWYLQNLGQGPELLIRYENEEAVDDSQLPKDRFSAERLKGVDSTLKIQPAELGDSAVYLCASIKGGDGTGELFFGEGSRLTVL.

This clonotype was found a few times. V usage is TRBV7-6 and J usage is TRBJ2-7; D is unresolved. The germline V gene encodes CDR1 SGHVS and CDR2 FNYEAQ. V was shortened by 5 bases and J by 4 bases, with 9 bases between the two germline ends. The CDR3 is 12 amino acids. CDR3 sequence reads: CASSVDSYEQYF. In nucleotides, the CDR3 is TGTGCCAGCAGCGTCGACTCGTACGAGCAGTACTTC.

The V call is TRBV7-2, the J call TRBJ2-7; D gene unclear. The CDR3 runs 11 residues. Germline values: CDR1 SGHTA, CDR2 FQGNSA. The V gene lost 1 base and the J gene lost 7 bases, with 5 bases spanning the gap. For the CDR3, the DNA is TGTGCCAGCAGCTTAGAGGCTGAGCAGTACTTC. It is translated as CASSLEAEQYF.

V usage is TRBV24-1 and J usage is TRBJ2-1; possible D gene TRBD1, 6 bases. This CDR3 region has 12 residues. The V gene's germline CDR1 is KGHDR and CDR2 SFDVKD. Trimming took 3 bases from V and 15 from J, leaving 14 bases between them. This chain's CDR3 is CATSDAGTRLFF. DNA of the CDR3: TGTGCCACCAGTGATGCCGGGACAAGGTTGTTCTTC.

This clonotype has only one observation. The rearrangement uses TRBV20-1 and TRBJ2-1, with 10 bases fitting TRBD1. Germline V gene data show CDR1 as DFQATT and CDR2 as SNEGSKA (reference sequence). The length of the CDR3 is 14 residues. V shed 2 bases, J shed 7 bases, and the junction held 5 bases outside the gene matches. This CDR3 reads CSARSGGQGNEQFF. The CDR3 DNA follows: TGCAGTGCTAGAAGTGGGGGACAGGGGAATGAGCAGTTCTTC.

The CDR3 region has the DNA TGTGCCAGCAGCCACCAAGCTCTAGCGGGAGGGCGGGAGCAGTTCTTC. Its protein is CASSHQALAGGREQFF. The chain employs TRBV3-1 and TRBJ2-1; 12 bases are a match to TRBD2. Germline CDR1 is LGHDT and CDR2 is YNNKEL (reference sequence). V lost 3 bases, J lost 10 bases, and 10 bases stayed unmatched. The CDR3 sequence is 16 residues long.

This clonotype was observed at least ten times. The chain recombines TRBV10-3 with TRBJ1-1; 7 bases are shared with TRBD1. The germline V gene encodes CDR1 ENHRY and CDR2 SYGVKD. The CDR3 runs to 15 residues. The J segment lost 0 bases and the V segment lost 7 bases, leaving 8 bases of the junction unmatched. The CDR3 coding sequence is TGTGCCATCACTCCTACCGGGACAGTGAACACTGAAGCTTTCTTT. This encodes CAITPTGTVNTEAFF.

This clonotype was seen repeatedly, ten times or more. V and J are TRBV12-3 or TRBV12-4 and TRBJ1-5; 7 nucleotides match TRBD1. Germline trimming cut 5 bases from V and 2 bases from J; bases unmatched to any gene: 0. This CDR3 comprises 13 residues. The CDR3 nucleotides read TGTGCCAGCAGTACAGGGGGCAATCAGCCCCAGCATTTT. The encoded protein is CASSTGGNQPQHF.

The CDR3 nucleotides read TGCAGTGCTAGTAGAGACAGGGACACTGAAGCTTTCTTT. Encoded protein: CSASRDRDTEAFF. The chain joins TRBV20-1 to TRBJ1-1, with 7 positions matching TRBD1. Losses at the gene ends were 3 bases for V and 3 bases for J; bases not matched to a gene: 4. Germline CDR1 is DFQATT and CDR2 is SNEGSKA (reference sequence). CDR3 size: 13 residues.

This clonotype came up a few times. The CDR3, as DNA: TGTGCCAGCAGCCACAGGTACGAGCAGTACTTC. Translating gives CASSHRYEQYF. The gene calls are TRBV6-5 and TRBJ2-7; D possibly corresponds to TRBD1 (5 bases). The CDR3 contains 11 residues. Germline V gene lookup returns CDR1 MNHEY and CDR2 SVGAGI. V was clipped by 6 bases and J by 4 bases, with 7 bases between them.